The clone carrying this TCR beta chain came up once. The record originates from a study of blood T cells in healthy people across ages. A second PCR of roughly 7 to 11 cycles used a sample-barcoded 5' primer and a J-beta primer mix. MiXCR, run by TCRdb on the 5' RACE reads, gives a single entry per CDR3 protein. The data show 790,000 or so distinct CDR3 sequences, with just over 55% seen just once and 25% to 30% held by the top ten. The V and J ends lost 4 bases and 7 bases, in that order; junction bases with no gene match: 11. This CDR3 has 16 residues. Per germline, CDR1 MGHDK and CDR2 SYGVNS. This sequence originates from a man aged 40-49 years in good health. V usage is TRBV25-1 and J usage is TRBJ2-1; 9 bases agree with TRBD2. Sequencing was performed on blood. CDR3 loop: CASSAQAGGQRNEQFF. The CDR3 nucleotides are TGTGCCAGCAGTGCACAAGCGGGGGGCCAACGGAATGAGCAGTTCTTC.